This T cell receptor beta chain was documented in a study of identical twins. CDR1 and CDR2 (germline): SGHRS, YFSETQ. V lost 0 bases to trimming and J lost 2 bases; unmatched junction nucleotides: 12. The CDR3 has 18 residues. This clonotype has a handful of counts. TCRdb reprocessed the 5' RACE reads via MiXCR and lists one record per CDR3 protein. The sample consists of approximately 890,000 distinct CDR3 sequences, 9% to 15% of them appearing once. These data are also associated with another study on yellow fever vaccine responses in identical twins.

This TCR was recovered from a young woman in good health. The specimen sequenced was PBMCs. V gene TRBV5-1 combines with J gene TRBJ2-7; 9 bases align to TRBD2. CDR3 sequence reads: CASSLAWTRTSETYEQYF. CDR3 nucleotides: TGCGCCAGCAGCTTGGCCTGGACCAGGACTAGCGAAACCTACGAGCAGTACTTC.